This TCR beta chain derives from a study of blood T cell repertoires in COVID-19. The data were produced by immunoSEQ multiplex PCR, yet TCRdb's version contains in-frame clones alone and is incomplete. The sample has some 120,000 clones, approximately 80% seen once. The source material was peripheral blood. The TCR sequence derives from a woman in her 50s with acute or convalescent COVID-19.

This CDR3 is CASSQNAGDTEAFF. The CDR3 nucleotides read TGTGCCAGCAGCCAAAACGCAGGTGACACTGAAGCTTTCTTT. The chain couples TRBV3-1 (or the pseudogene TRBV3-2) to TRBJ1-1; D is ambiguous. V was pared by 2 bases and J by 3 bases, with 10 bases between. The CDR3 spans 14 residues. The V gene's germline CDR1 is LGHDT and CDR2 YNNKEL (reference sequence).